This is a list of T cell receptor beta chains from one sample in a study of response to subunit inactivated influenza vaccine. TCRdb independently ran MiXCR on the RT-PCR reads; one entry per CDR3 protein. Here the sample spans over 750,000 distinct CDR3 sequences, approximately 21% being singletons. Sequenced here: PBMCs from blood, sampled roughly 5 days after vaccination. The source is a man aged 50-60 years who received an inactivated influenza vaccine. The CDR3 runs from the conserved cysteine through the conserved F or W. D genes are given only for firm matches. The listing skips clone size in some rows; elsewhere it reads once, few, many or a size class.

v_gene	abundance	j_gene	d_gene	CDR3nt	CDR3aa
TRBV18	few	TRBJ2-7	TRBD1	TGTGCCAGCTCGCCCCCGCGGACAGGGGACCCCACCTCCTACGAGCAGTACTTC	CASSPPRTGDPTSYEQYF
TRBV4-3	.	TRBJ2-7	.	TGCGCCAGCAGCCAGACCGCTGGGGGAGGCGAGCAGTACTTC	CASSQTAGGGEQYF
TRBV12-3/TRBV12-4	.	TRBJ2-4	.	TGTGCCAGCAGTTTAGTTCGTGGGGGCAAGAGGAACATTCAGTACTTC	CASSLVRGGKRNIQYF
TRBV12-3/TRBV12-4	few	TRBJ1-6	.	TGTGCCAGCAGGCCGATAGCTAATTCACCCCTCCACTTT	CASRPIANSPLHF
TRBV9	.	TRBJ2-7	TRBD1	TGTGCCAGCAGCGTAGCGGCAGGGGGCCACGAGCAGTACTTC	CASSVAAGGHEQYF
TRBV25-1	few	TRBJ2-3	TRBD2	TGTGCCAGCAGTGATATGAGCGGGGGGGCGTCTACGCAGTATTTT	CASSDMSGGASTQYF
TRBV19	.	TRBJ2-1	.	TGTGCCAGTAGTATAGTTAGTGAGCAGTTCTTC	CASSIVSEQFF
TRBV9	few	TRBJ2-2	.	TGTGCCAGCAGCCCTCTTGGGGTAGCGAACACCGGGGAGCTGTTTTTT	CASSPLGVANTGELFF
TRBV7-2	.	TRBJ2-5	.	TGTGCCAGCAGCTATCCAATGACAGGCGCTTTCCAAGAGACCCAGTACTTC	CASSYPMTGAFQETQYF
TRBV4-3	.	TRBJ2-1	TRBD2	TGCGCCAGCAGCCAAGAAGGGCTAGCGGGGGGGCGCGATGAGCAGTTCTTC	CASSQEGLAGGRDEQFF
TRBV12-3/TRBV12-4	.	TRBJ2-7	TRBD1	TGTGCCAGCAAGAAGGGACAGGGCCACGAGCAGTACTTC	CASKKGQGHEQYF
TRBV19	.	TRBJ2-7	.	TGTGCCAGTAGTACCCAGATAACCTACGAGCAGTACTTC	CASSTQITYEQYF
TRBV4-2	few	TRBJ1-3	.	TGTGCCAGCAGCCAAGATGGGACACCTAGCTCTGGAAACACCATATATTTT	CASSQDGTPSSGNTIYF
TRBV5-1	.	TRBJ2-7	.	TGCGCCAGCAGGGTGGGGAGCAATACCTACGAGCAGTACTTC	CASRVGSNTYEQYF
TRBV5-6	.	TRBJ2-7	.	TGTGCCAGCAGCCAGGGACGGCAGATCTCCTACGAGCAGTACTTC	CASSQGRQISYEQYF
TRBV12-3/TRBV12-4	few	TRBJ2-3	TRBD1	TGTGCCAGCAGAAGACAGGGATTCCTGGATACGCAGTATTTT	CASRRQGFLDTQYF
TRBV7-2	few	TRBJ2-5	.	TGTGCCAGCAGCTTAGCCTTAGGGACCCAGTACTTC	CASSLALGTQYF
TRBV3-1	.	TRBJ2-1	.	TGTGCCAGCAGCCAAGGGGACTGGGATGAGCAGTTCTTC	CASSQGDWDEQFF
TRBV6-5	few	TRBJ1-6	.	TGTGCCAGCAGTTACTCAGGGGTCCCCTGGGTGACCAATAATTCACCCCTCCACTTT	CASSYSGVPWVTNNSPLHF
TRBV20-1	few	TRBJ2-2	.	TGCAGTGTCCGGACTTTAACGGCCGGGGAGCTGTTTTTT	CSVRTLTAGELFF
TRBV7-2	few	TRBJ2-3	TRBD2	TGTGCCAGCAGCCAACCCCCGGGACTAGTGCTAAAAGATACGCAGTATTTT	CASSQPPGLVLKDTQYF
TRBV9	.	TRBJ2-1	TRBD2	TGTGCCAGCAGCCATGAAAGCGGGAGGGGTACCTACAATGAGCAGTTCTTC	CASSHESGRGTYNEQFF
TRBV12-3/TRBV12-4	few	TRBJ1-5	.	TGTGCCAGCAGTTTACGGGGTTCGGAGACCCAGCATTTT	CASSLRGSETQHF
TRBV4-3	.	TRBJ2-2	TRBD1	TGCGCCAGCAGCCAAGTGATAGGGACAGGGGAGAACACCGGGGAGCTGTTTTTT	CASSQVIGTGENTGELFF
TRBV7-6	few	TRBJ2-7	.	TGTGCCAGCAGCCCGTGGGAGCTCTCCTACGAGCAGTACTTC	CASSPWELSYEQYF
TRBV5-1	few	TRBJ2-7	TRBD1	TGCGCCAGCAGCCAAAGGACAGGGGAAAACGAGCAGTACTTC	CASSQRTGENEQYF
TRBV20-1	.	TRBJ2-7	.	TGCAGTGCTAGAGATCTCAGGGGTACTCCCTACGAGCAGTACTTC	CSARDLRGTPYEQYF
TRBV4-2	few	TRBJ2-1	.	TGTGCCAGCAGCCAAGAGGCGTTAGCTGTCTACAATGAGCAGTTCTTC	CASSQEALAVYNEQFF
TRBV6-2/TRBV6-3	.	TRBJ2-1	TRBD2	TGTGCCAGCAGAAATCTAGCGGGTGCCTACAATGAGCAGTTCTTC	CASRNLAGAYNEQFF
TRBV7-9	few	TRBJ2-1	.	TGTGCCAGCAGCCCAGAGGTGACACGCGATGAGCAGTTCTTC	CASSPEVTRDEQFF
TRBV7-2	.	TRBJ1-6	.	TGTGCCAGCAGCTGGGACGGAGGCTCCTATAATTCACCCCTCCACTTT	CASSWDGGSYNSPLHF
TRBV10-3	many	TRBJ2-7	TRBD1	TGTGCCAGCGAGGGACAGGGCTACGAGCAGTACTTC	CASEGQGYEQYF
TRBV12-3/TRBV12-4	few	TRBJ2-7	.	TGTGCCAGCAGTACCCGGGACGGAGTCTACGAGCAGTACTTC	CASSTRDGVYEQYF
TRBV7-2	.	TRBJ2-1	TRBD1	TGTGCCAGCAGCTTTGGACAGGGGTTCGGTGAGCAGTTCTTC	CASSFGQGFGEQFF
TRBV10-3	.	TRBJ2-5	.	TGTGCCATCAGTGCTTGGGCGGGAGAGACCCAGTACTTC	CAISAWAGETQYF
TRBV10-3	few	TRBJ2-7	TRBD2	TGTGCCATCAGGCCGGGGACTAGCGGGAGCTACGAGCAGTACTTC	CAIRPGTSGSYEQYF
TRBV18	many	TRBJ1-4	TRBD1	TGTGCCAGCTCACCAATCACTGCGGGACAGATTAATGAAAAACTGTTTTTT	CASSPITAGQINEKLFF
TRBV6-5	few	TRBJ1-2	.	TGTGCCAGCAGTTACTCCGGCCGGTCCTATGGCTACACCTTC	CASSYSGRSYGYTF
TRBV25-1	many	TRBJ2-7	TRBD1	TGTGCCAGCAGTGACATCTGGGGACAGGGGCTACACGAGCAGTACTTC	CASSDIWGQGLHEQYF
TRBV6-1	.	TRBJ2-6	.	TGTGCCAGCAAGGTATCTGGGGCCAACGTCCTGACTTTC	CASKVSGANVLTF
TRBV27	.	TRBJ2-1	TRBD1	TGTGCCAGCGGCGGGACAGGGCGCTACAATGAGCAGTTCTTC	CASGGTGRYNEQFF
TRBV3-1	few	TRBJ1-1	TRBD1	TGTGCCAGCAGCCAACCACAGGGGGCGCGGGCTTTCTTT	CASSQPQGARAFF
TRBV2	few	TRBJ2-2	.	TGTGCCAGCAGTGAAAGGGGATCGGGAACCGGGGAGCTGTTTTTT	CASSERGSGTGELFF
TRBV6-1	.	TRBJ2-5	TRBD2	TGTGCCAGCAGCGAAATCACCGGGACTAGCGGGCACCTTCAAGAGACCCAGTACTTC	CASSEITGTSGHLQETQYF
TRBV12-3/TRBV12-4	few	TRBJ2-5	.	TGTGCCAGCAGTACCAGGGTAGTAGGAGAGACCCAGTACTTC	CASSTRVVGETQYF
TRBV5-1	.	TRBJ1-1	.	TGCGCCAGCACTGAGGGGTGGAACACTGAAGCTTTCTTT	CASTEGWNTEAFF
TRBV12-3/TRBV12-4	many	TRBJ2-1	.	TGTGCCAGCAGTCCCCGACTAGGCGAGGCGCGAAATGAGCAGTTCTTC	CASSPRLGEARNEQFF
TRBV3-1	few	TRBJ1-1	TRBD1	TGTGCCAGCAGCCACCGGACAGGGCTGAACACTGAAGCTTTCTTT	CASSHRTGLNTEAFF
TRBV28	.	TRBJ1-6	TRBD1	TGTGCCAGCAGGGGGACAGGGGTAGTTTCACCCCTCCACTTT	CASRGTGVVSPLHF
TRBV5-1	many	TRBJ1-4	.	TGCGCCAGCAGCTTCGGACAGACGAATGAAAAACTGTTTTTT	CASSFGQTNEKLFF
TRBV7-9	.	TRBJ1-2	.	TGTGCCAGCAGCTTAACGGCCCCGGGATATGGCTACACCTTC	CASSLTAPGYGYTF
TRBV20-1	.	TRBJ2-1	.	TGCAGTGCTAGACTCCCGTACAGGACCCCGGGGTTCATGGATGAGCAGTTCTTC	CSARLPYRTPGFMDEQFF
TRBV5-1	few	TRBJ2-2	TRBD1	TGCGCCAGCAGCTCAGACAGGGGGCCTACGAACACCGGGGAGCTGTTTTTT	CASSSDRGPTNTGELFF
TRBV20-1	.	TRBJ2-7	.	TGCAGTGCTAGAGATTGGCGATCTGGGGAGCAGTACTTC	CSARDWRSGEQYF
TRBV20-1	few	TRBJ2-6	.	TGCAGTGCTACCCCCCGGTCTGGGGCCAACGTCCTGACTTTC	CSATPRSGANVLTF
TRBV7-2	.	TRBJ1-5	.	TGTGCCAGCAGCTTAGTTGTCGGATCCAATCAGCCCCAGCATTTT	CASSLVVGSNQPQHF
TRBV6-2/TRBV6-3	.	TRBJ2-1	.	TGTGCCAGCAGGGGAGCACACGGTCGGAGCTCCTACAATGAGCAGTTCTTC	CASRGAHGRSSYNEQFF
TRBV20-1	.	TRBJ2-5	TRBD2	TGCAGTGCTAGGCAGACTAGCGAGGCCGAGACCCAGTACTTC	CSARQTSEAETQYF
TRBV29-1	.	TRBJ2-3	TRBD1	TGCAGCGTTGAAGATCCGAGGGGGCGAGGATTGGATACGCAGTATTTT	CSVEDPRGRGLDTQYF